These 30 T cell receptor beta chains were sequenced from one sample in a study of glioma-infiltrating T cells. TCR alpha and beta CDR3 regions were amplified from RNA using iRepertoire nested multiplex PCR. TCRdb reanalysed the multiplex PCR reads using MiXCR and keeps one entry per CDR3 protein. Of more than 350,000 distinct CDR3 sequences listed, about 40% are singletons. Input material: glioma tissue, nonneoplastic brain tissue, or PBMCs (not recorded which). The source of these receptors is a human donor with low-grade glioma or glioblastoma, undergoing nonglioma brain surgery, or in good health (not recorded which).

The chain joins TRBV28 to TRBJ1-2; D might be TRBD1 (6 bases). Per the germline V gene, CDR1 is MDHEN and CDR2 is SYDVKM. This CDR3 contains 12 residues. The V gene lost 7 bases and the J gene lost 5 bases, with 11 bases spanning the gap. The CDR3 sequence is CASTQGLYGYTF. The DNA of the CDR3 is TGTGCCAGCACCCAGGGGCTTTATGGCTACACCTTC.

The sample holds a few counts of this clonotype. The chain couples TRBV20-1 to TRBJ2-7; 8 positions match TRBD2. V was pared by 2 bases and J by 5 bases, with 8 bases of the junction left unmatched. Germline loops: CDR1 DFQATT, CDR2 SNEGSKA (reference sequence). The CDR3 is 14 amino acids. The CDR3 coding sequence is TGCAGTGCTAGATTCAGCGGGAGAGGAAACGAGCAGTACTTC. It translates to CSARFSGRGNEQYF.

This clonotype has ten or more counts. The rearrangement links TRBV6-2 or TRBV6-3 to TRBJ1-2; the D gene is possibly TRBD1 (5 bases). Trimming took off 2 bases at V and 4 bases at J, with 14 bases between the two ends. CDR1 is MNHEY and CDR2 is SVGEGT in the germline V gene. The CDR3 is made up of 15 amino acids. For the CDR3, the DNA is TGTGCCAGCAGTTACCCGGGGCGGGGAATCTATGGCTACACCTTC. Its translation is CASSYPGRGIYGYTF.

The chain links TRBV3-1 to TRBJ2-1; 15 nucleotides match TRBD2. CDR1 LGHDT and CDR2 YNNKEL come from the germline V gene (reference sequence). Trimming removed 5 bases from V and 8 bases from J; junction bases left unmatched: 1. CDR3 length equals 14 residues. The chain's CDR3 is CASSGLAGGDEQFF. The CDR3 DNA follows: TGTGCCAGCAGCGGACTAGCGGGAGGGGATGAGCAGTTCTTC.

This clonotype was counted once. The rearrangement uses TRBV28 and TRBJ2-7; D may be TRBD1 (6 bases). The V and J ends lost 5 bases and 3 bases respectively, with 11 bases between them. CDR1 MDHEN and CDR2 SYDVKM come from the germline V gene. The CDR3 contains 13 residues. CDR3 protein: CASSKQGNYEQYF. The DNA for the CDR3 is TGTGCCAGCAGTAAACAGGGTAACTACGAGCAGTACTTC.

This clonotype was observed a handful of times. As DNA, the CDR3 is TGTGCCAGCAGCTTAACCCGGGGTTCATACAATGAGCAGTTCTTC. Translated, it gives CASSLTRGSYNEQFF. The J gene is TRBJ2-1, the V gene TRBV7-2, with TRBD2 as a possible D gene (5 bases). V lost 2 bases and J 4 bases, leaving 12 bases between the germline ends. Germline values: CDR1 SGHTA, CDR2 FQGNSA. The CDR3 consists of 15 residues.

The chain couples TRBV20-1 to TRBJ2-1; TRBD2 matches at 7 bases. CDR3 size: 15 residues. Germline lookup yields CDR1 DFQATT and CDR2 SNEGSKA (reference sequence). After removal of 0 bases from V and 9 bases from J, the junction contained 11 bases not matched to a gene. The CDR3: CSARDRRLADSEQFF. In DNA form, the CDR3 reads TGCAGTGCTAGAGATCGGAGGCTAGCGGATTCTGAGCAGTTCTTC.

This rearrangement joins TRBV4-1 to TRBJ2-7; D call uncertain. The ends were cut back, 1 base at V and 7 bases at J, with 14 bases in the middle. This CDR3 is built from 14 residues. Germline CDR1 MGHRA, CDR2 YSYEKL. The CDR3 loop is CASSQGFSVEEQYF. The CDR3, as DNA: TGCGCCAGCAGCCAAGGATTCAGCGTCGAGGAGCAGTACTTC.

This clonotype occurred many times. The chain carries TRBV28 and TRBJ2-3, with 9 bases that match TRBD1. The germline CDR1 and CDR2 sequences are MDHEN and SYDVKM. Trimming took 3 bases from V and 5 from J; bases not matched to a gene: 9. The CDR3 consists of 16 residues. DNA for the CDR3: TGTGCCAGCAGTTTCTCCGGGACAGGGCCCATAGATACGCAGTATTTT. As protein: CASSFSGTGPIDTQYF.

The rearrangement uses TRBV28 and TRBJ2-7; D unresolved. V was clipped by 8 bases and J by 7 bases, with 12 bases between them. Per germline, CDR1 MDHEN and CDR2 SYDVKM. There are 11 residues in the CDR3. The CDR3 DNA reads as TGTGCCAGCGGCCCTCCTCTTGAGCAGTACTTC. This gives the protein CASGPPLEQYF.

The table lists this clonotype with a few counts. The chain links TRBV24-1 to TRBJ2-7; tentatively, D is TRBD2 (6 bases). Germline values: CDR1 KGHDR, CDR2 SFDVKD. The V end lost 2 bases, the J end lost 3 bases, and 13 bases lay between the germline ends. The CDR3 runs 15 residues. The CDR3 DNA reads as TGTGCCACCAGTGATTCAACGGGACTCAACTACGAGCAGTACTTC. Protein sequence: CATSDSTGLNYEQYF.

In this sample, this clonotype turned up once. A read error may produce the germline difference seen at one junction end. V is TRBV11-1 and J is TRBJ2-1; D possibly corresponds to TRBD2 (6 bases). The CDR3 is 14 amino acids. CDR1 and CDR2 (germline): SGHAT, FQDESV (reference sequence). For the CDR3, the DNA is TGTGCCAGCAGCTTAGCGCAGGGAGGCCATGAGCGGTTCTTC. This sequence encodes CASSLAQGGHERFF.

A note on this clonotype: A much larger clone is a single base away; this may be a read error. This sequence joins TRBV7-6 and TRBJ2-5; tentative D call: TRBD1 (6 bases). Germline CDR1 reads SGHVS; CDR2 reads FNYEAQ. Trimming took 6 bases from V and 0 from J, leaving 11 bases between them. The CDR3 has 14 amino acids. The CDR3 here is CASSPRTDQETQYF. The CDR3 nucleotides are TGTGCCAGCAGTCCCCGGACAGACCAAGAGACCCAGTACTTC.

Worth noting for this clonotype: This clone may be a read error of a much larger clone one base away. The CDR3 nucleotides read TGTGCCAGCAGCTATAATGACGAGCAGTACTTC. It translates to CASSYNDEQYF. This chain uses TRBV28 with TRBJ2-7; no reliable D call. Trimming took 6 bases from V and 5 from J, leaving 8 bases between them. The CDR3 loop spans 11 amino acids. Germline V lookup: CDR1 MDHEN, CDR2 SYDVKM. The variable domain in full, with the rest retrieved from reference TRBV28 and TRBJ2-7, is DVKVTQSSRYLVKRTGEKVFLECVQDMDHENMFWYRQDPGLGLRLIYFSYDVKMKEKGDIPEGYSVSREKKERFSLILESASTNQTSMYLCASSYNDEQYFGPGTRLTVT.

The V gene is TRBV5-1, the J gene TRBJ2-2; possibly TRBD2 for D (5 bases). V lost 6 bases, J lost 4 bases, and 16 bases lay in between. The CDR3 extends over 15 amino acids. Germline CDR1 SGHRS, CDR2 YFSETQ. The CDR3 sequence is CASIGSGSATGELFF. The CDR3 bases are TGCGCCAGCATAGGATCGGGGTCGGCCACCGGGGAGCTGTTTTTT. The full variable domain, rest sourced from reference TRBV5-1 and TRBJ2-2, is KAGVTQTPRYLIKTRGQQVTLSCSPISGHRSVSWYQQTPGQGLQFLFEYFSETQRNKGNFPGRFSGRQFSNSRSEMNVSTLELGDSALYLCASIGSGSATGELFFGEGSRLTVL.

The rearrangement joins TRBV20-1 to TRBJ2-7; 12 bases line up with TRBD2. The CDR3 is 15 residues long. Germline V gene lookup returns CDR1 DFQATT and CDR2 SNEGSKA (reference sequence). Trimming at V came to 0 bases and at J to 7 bases, leaving 7 bases not matched to a gene. CDR3 in amino acids: CSARDPASGRGEQYF. The CDR3 nucleotides are TGCAGTGCTAGAGATCCGGCTAGCGGGAGGGGTGAGCAGTACTTC.

This clonotype has a handful of counts. V is TRBV28 and J is TRBJ1-4; D is ambiguous. Germline V gene data show CDR1 as MDHEN and CDR2 as SYDVKM. CDR3 length: 14 residues. Trimming removed 4 bases from V and 3 bases from J, with 9 bases in between. The DNA of the CDR3 is TGTGCCAGCAGTTCCCGCGGGCCTAATGAAAAACTGTTTTTT. It is translated as CASSSRGPNEKLFF.

V and J are TRBV10-3 and TRBJ1-5; the match to TRBD1 covers 7 bases. CDR1 ENHRY and CDR2 SYGVKD come from the germline V gene. The length of the CDR3 is 18 residues. The J segment lost 0 bases and the V segment lost 3 bases, leaving 11 bases of the junction unmatched. CDR3 amino acids: CAISDGTVGDYSNQPQHF. The DNA of the CDR3 is TGTGCCATCAGTGATGGGACAGTGGGGGATTATAGCAATCAGCCCCAGCATTTT.

This rearrangement joins TRBV6-1 to TRBJ2-1, with D possibly being TRBD1 or TRBD2 (5 bases each). The CDR3 is 14 amino acids. From germline, CDR1 is MNHNS and CDR2 SASEGT. Deletions cut 7 bases from V and 6 bases from J, with 16 bases between. The CDR3 here is CASMGRRPVNEQFF. CDR3 nucleotides: TGTGCCAGCATGGGACGGAGGCCGGTCAATGAGCAGTTCTTC.

This clonotype was detected only a few times. V and J are TRBV20-1 and TRBJ2-6; D gene uncertain. Trimming cost V 4 bases and J 4 bases, with 11 bases left between them. The CDR3 runs to 14 residues. CDR1 is DFQATT, CDR2 SNEGSKA, per germline (reference sequence). CDR3 region: CSATPDAGANVLTF. DNA for the CDR3: TGCAGTGCTACCCCAGACGCGGGGGCCAACGTCCTGACTTTC.

J is TRBJ2-2 and V is TRBV6-2 or TRBV6-3; the D is unclear. The germline gives CDR1 MNHEY, CDR2 SVGEGT. CDR3 length equals 18 residues. V lost 0 bases, J lost 1 base, and 15 bases lay in between. This CDR3 is CASSYSIGRAVNTGELFF. The CDR3, as DNA: TGTGCCAGCAGTTACTCGATCGGAAGGGCGGTGAACACCGGGGAGCTGTTTTTT.

The rearrangement links TRBV4-1 to TRBJ2-7; 8 positions agree with TRBD2. Trimming cost V 3 bases and J 4 bases; bases outside gene matches: 5. Per the germline V gene, CDR1 is MGHRA and CDR2 is YSYEKL. The length of the CDR3 is 14 residues. CDR3 bases: TGCGCCAGCAGCCACAGTAGCGGGACATACGAGCAGTACTTC. Translation gives CASSHSSGTYEQYF.

J is TRBJ1-4 and V is TRBV28, with 9 bases fitting TRBD1. The CDR3 has 15 residues. With V trimmed by 2 bases and J by 8 bases, 6 bases remained unmatched. Germline values: CDR1 MDHEN, CDR2 SYDVKM. Here the CDR3 reads CASSLLRQGEEKLFF. The CDR3 DNA is TGTGCCAGCAGTTTACTTAGACAGGGGGAAGAAAAACTGTTTTTT.

This clonotype was observed a handful of times. The genes are TRBV20-1 and TRBJ2-3; 9 bases line up with TRBD2. J gave up 1 base and V 4 bases, and 9 bases lay outside the gene matches. The CDR3 sequence is 16 residues long. Per the germline V gene, CDR1 is DFQATT and CDR2 is SNEGSKA (reference sequence). CDR3 in amino acids: CSANPVAGVRTDTQYF. CDR3 bases: TGCAGTGCTAACCCTGTAGCGGGAGTGCGCACAGATACGCAGTATTTT.

This clonotype was seen only a few times. This chain links TRBV20-1 with TRBJ2-1; TRBD2 agrees at 7 bases. This CDR3 comprises 15 residues. Germline V gives CDR1 DFQATT, CDR2 SNEGSKA (reference sequence). V was clipped by 3 bases and J by 2 bases; unmatched bases: 7. For the CDR3, the DNA is TGCAGTGCTAGCTCCATAGCGGGCACCTACAATGAGCAGTTCTTC. It specifies CSASSIAGTYNEQFF.

About this clonotype: Its ends do not fully match the called genes, so a read error is possible. The chain employs TRBV12-3 or TRBV12-4 and TRBJ2-1, with 11 positions matching TRBD2. CDR3 length: 15 amino acids. The CDR3, as DNA: TGTGCCAGCAGGATCCCTAGCGGGGGGTACAATGAGAAGTTCTTC. Translated, it gives CASRIPSGGYNEKFF.

About this clonotype: A much larger clone is a single base away; this may be a read error. The chain carries TRBV28 and TRBJ1-1, with TRBD1 as a possible D gene (6 bases). CDR1 and CDR2 from the germline V gene are MDHEN and SYDVKM. The CDR3 is made up of 14 amino acids. Trimming removed 5 bases at V and 2 bases at J, with 12 bases between. The CDR3 sequence: CASSAGVSNTEAFF. CDR3 bases: TGTGCCAGCAGTGCAGGGGTCAGTAACACTGAAGCTTTCTTT.

This CDR3 is CASSRPGDQDTGELFF. The CDR3 DNA is TGTGCCAGCAGCCGGCCCGGGGACCAAGACACCGGGGAGCTGTTTTTT. This sequence joins TRBV4-2 and TRBJ2-2; D possibly matches TRBD1 or TRBD2 (5 bases each). CDR3 length: 16 residues. CDR1 is LGHNA, CDR2 YNFKEQ, per germline. Between the trimmed V and J ends, which lost 4 bases and 3 bases, there was a span of 15 bases.

Of note for this clonotype: This sequence may be a read error, since a much larger clone differs from it by one base. The chain joins TRBV4-1 to TRBJ2-1; the match to TRBD2 covers 10 bases. CDR1 and CDR2 (germline): MGHRA, YSYEKL. This CDR3 region has 16 residues. V lost 0 bases and J lost 8; bases outside the gene matches: 7. In DNA, the CDR3 is TGCGCCAGCAGCCAAGATCCACTAGCGGGAAGCGATGAGCAGTTCTTC. It codes for CASSQDPLAGSDEQFF.

Ten or more counts support this clonotype. The genes are TRBV20-1 and TRBJ1-2; D gene ambiguous. The germline V gene encodes CDR1 DFQATT and CDR2 SNEGSKA (reference sequence). The CDR3 is 14 amino acids. V was cut by 8 bases and J by 5 bases, with 21 bases left in between. The CDR3 DNA is TGCAGTACTGGAGTTCTTATGGCCGCTTATGGCTACACCTTC. Translating gives CSTGVLMAAYGYTF.